This passage covers 11 T cell receptor beta chains from one sample sequenced in a study of cytomegalovirus exposure and HLA in healthy donors. PCR was performed using 60 Vbeta and 13 Jbeta primers. Sequencing used immunoSEQ multiplex PCR; TCRdb keeps in-frame clones, though not all of them. The top ten clones hold about 1.2% of a sample with some 140,000 clones, 73% of them seen once. Material for sequencing was PBMCs. These receptors all come from a woman in her 40s in good health and CMV-seronegative.

The chain joins TRBV6-5 to TRBJ2-3; a weak D match, TRBD2 (5 bases). The CDR3 is 15 amino acids. Germline V gene data show CDR1 as MNHEY and CDR2 as SVGAGI. V was trimmed by 9 bases and J by 1 base, leaving 17 bases between them. The CDR3 reads CASTKRGVGTDTQYF. The CDR3 DNA reads as TGTGCCAGTACGAAACGGGGAGTCGGCACAGATACGCAGTATTTT.

The chain links TRBV9 to TRBJ1-2; no clear D gene. The CDR3 totals 14 residues. Trimming removed 4 bases from V and 8 bases from J, with 18 bases in between. CDR1 and CDR2 (germline): SGDLS, YYNGEE. CDR3 DNA sequence: TGTGCCAGCAGCCCTCCTACCCCGGGTGGCGGCTACACCTTC. Its protein is CASSPPTPGGGYTF.

The genes are TRBV7-2 and TRBJ2-2; D is unclear. V lost 2 bases and J lost 6, with 7 bases in between. CDR3 length: 13 residues. Germline lookup yields CDR1 SGHTA and CDR2 FQGNSA. The CDR3 loop reads CASSLRQAGELFF. DNA of the CDR3: TGTGCCAGCAGCTTACGGCAGGCCGGGGAGCTGTTTTTT.

The J gene is TRBJ2-1, the V gene TRBV7-9; TRBD2 aligns across 11 bases. Germline V gene data show CDR1 as SEHNR and CDR2 as FQNEAQ (reference sequence). The CDR3 is made up of 15 amino acids. V gave up 7 bases and J gave up 4 bases; unmatched junction bases: 6. The CDR3 nucleotides read TGTGCCAGCATCCTTAGCGGGGGGGGTTACAATGAGCAGTTCTTC. It specifies CASILSGGGYNEQFF.

V is TRBV9 and J is TRBJ2-2; 15 bases map to TRBD2. Germline V gene sequence: CDR1 SGDLS, CDR2 YYNGEE. The CDR3 spans 16 residues. The V segment lost 4 bases and the J segment 5 bases; nucleotides outside the gene matches: 3. The CDR3 DNA reads TGTGCCAGCAGCCTAGGGACTAGCGGGGGGACCGGGGAGCTGTTTTTT. Amino acids: CASSLGTSGGTGELFF.

J is TRBJ1-1 and V is TRBV9; D is unresolved. The germline gives CDR1 SGDLS, CDR2 YYNGEE. Deletions cut 0 bases from V and 1 base from J, with 7 bases between. The CDR3 totals 14 residues. CDR3 DNA sequence: TGTGCCAGCAGCGTAGGTCCAGAGAACACTGAAGCTTTCTTT. It encodes CASSVGPENTEAFF.

The rearrangement links TRBV7-2 to TRBJ1-2; 10 bases line up with TRBD1. Germline CDR1 reads SGHTA; CDR2 reads FQGNSA. The CDR3 runs 15 residues. V dropped 5 bases and J dropped 4; count of bases not matched to a gene: 7. This CDR3 reads CASSLKTGGGYGYTF. The CDR3, as DNA: TGTGCCAGCAGCCTTAAGACAGGGGGCGGCTATGGCTACACCTTC.

The chain joins TRBV6-5 to TRBJ2-7; D not certain. The V gene's germline CDR1 is MNHEY and CDR2 SVGAGI. This CDR3 comprises 13 residues. Trimming removed 6 bases from V and 4 bases from J, with 13 bases in between. The chain's CDR3 is CASRHPRHYEQYF. DNA for the CDR3: TGTGCCAGCAGACACCCGAGGCATTACGAGCAGTACTTC.

With respect to this clone: Other nucleotide sequences in the sample specify the same CDR3. The rearrangement uses TRBV7-6 and TRBJ2-5; no clear D gene. Germline CDR1 and CDR2: SGHVS and FNYEAQ. Trimming stripped 1 base from V and 2 bases from J, with 5 bases between. The CDR3 has 13 residues. CDR3 in amino acids: CASSLGGQETQYF. The CDR3 DNA sequence: TGTGCCAGCAGCTTAGGCGGACAAGAGACCCAGTACTTC.

This clone occurred a few times. The chain combines TRBV6-1 with TRBJ2-6, with TRBD1 as a possible D gene (6 bases). Germline lookup yields CDR1 MNHNS and CDR2 SASEGT. This CDR3 has 15 residues. V was trimmed by 4 bases and J by 0 bases, leaving 7 bases between them. DNA of the CDR3: TGTGCCAGCAGTGCCAGGGGCTCTGGGGCCAACGTCCTGACTTTC. Its protein is CASSARGSGANVLTF.

CDR3 protein: CASSPLGQGGYGYTF. The CDR3 region has the DNA TGTGCCAGCAGTCCCTTAGGACAGGGAGGCTATGGCTACACCTTC. The rearrangement uses TRBV6-5 and TRBJ1-2, with TRBD1 identical over 8 bases. V shed 5 bases, J shed 4 bases, and the junction held 9 bases outside the gene matches. Germline CDR1 MNHEY, CDR2 SVGAGI. The length of the CDR3 is 15 residues.